This TCR beta chain was found in a study of blood T cell repertoires in COVID-19 (dated by TCRdb to 2019 to 2021). Broadly, across the study: Samples from collaborators originated in the United States, Italy and Spain and spanned both the acute and convalescent phases of COVID-19. The sample metadata nearly always contained a de-identified subject ID, COVID-19 status, age in years and sex. The prospective study material was composed of cDNA or gDNA derived from T cells, B-cell-depleted T cells, or PBMCs. The repertoires were made available in a free public database intended to serve as a resource for research on the immune response to SARS-CoV-2. The samples were drawn from two sources: the first 160 participants of the ongoing ImmuneRACE study, and 1,000 to 1,500 subjects contributed by 6 global collaborators. The dataset comprised deeply sampled blood TCRbeta repertoires from subjects exposed to, actively infected with, or recovered from COVID-19. HLA class I and class II types, where available, came from metadata supplied by the sample provider rather than from assay-based typing.

General conclusions and limits of the study: The amount of clinical and demographic metadata varied by source and participant and was provided uncurated.

The immunoSEQ Assay, a bias-controlled multiplex PCR, was used to amplify TCRbeta CDR3 regions from genomic DNA. Per the source publication's procedure: The number of nucleated cells in each sample was estimated by amplification of reference gene primers within the assay. To quantify the absolute abundance of each unique TCRbeta CDR3 rearrangement, sequence reads were collapsed and filtered. For each sample, productive Simpson clonality was calculated as the square root of Simpson's diversity index across productive rearrangements. TCRdb took this table from immuneACCESS and kept in-frame rearrangements with V and J called. Such tables lack part of the clones; where checked against another copy, unresolved V genes explain under half of the gap, and the rest is unexplained. V and J calls and clone size follow that table, whereas D and trimming were derived from the DNA. The sample yields roughly 230,000 clones; 83% were counted once. The ten largest clonotypes hold about 8% of the sample.

Collaborating institutions collected whole blood in K2EDTA tubes following their own protocols. For TCRbeta analysis, collaborator samples were shipped as frozen whole blood, as isolated PBMCs, or as DNA extracted from either sample type. For CDR1 and CDR2, the germline V gene (reference sequence) lists LGHDT and YNNKEL. The germline ends are 14 bases apart after V is trimmed by 0 bases and J by 3 bases. The CDR3 runs 16 residues from the cysteine to the phenylalanine. Of the read, only the CDR3 DNA is kept; its 48 bases are in frame from base 1. Remarks on this clone: The antigen it binds to is not known. Per-base quality was not reported, and no clone a single base away is much larger than it.

The sequencing sample was made of peripheral blood. This receptor chain uses TRBV3-1 (or the pseudogene TRBV3-2) and TRBJ1-2, with the D gene uncertain. This TCR was recovered from a woman aged 45-59 years with acute or convalescent COVID-19. CDR3 region: CASSQDINSIDYGYTF. The base sequence is TGTGCCAGCAGCCAAGATATTAACAGCATAGACTATGGCTACACCTTC.